Following are 5 T cell receptor beta chains from one sample sequenced in a study of blood T cells in healthy people across ages. Next came a second PCR, run for about 7 to 12 cycles, which used a sample-barcoded 5' primer along with a J-beta primer mix. TCRdb redid the calling of the 5' RACE reads with MiXCR, one entry per CDR3 protein. Of around 1.5 million distinct CDR3 sequences in the sample, about 32% were seen once. What was sequenced was blood. The receptors shown here come from a woman between 25 and 40 years old in good health.

This chain links TRBV3-1 with TRBJ1-2; D might be TRBD1 (5 bases). The germline CDR1 and CDR2 sequences are LGHDT and YNNKEL (reference sequence). The CDR3 spans 16 residues. Trimming cost V 4 bases and J 3 bases, with 18 bases left between them. CDR3 in amino acids: CASSPTGLGRYYGYTF. CDR3 in DNA: TGTGCCAGCAGCCCCACGGGGCTGGGGCGCTACTATGGCTACACCTTC.

The gene calls are TRBV4-2 and TRBJ2-1, with 12 bases that match TRBD2. The V gene end was trimmed by 4 bases and the J gene end by 0 bases; junction bases not matched to a gene: 13. This CDR3 is built from 20 residues. Germline CDR1 is LGHNA and CDR2 is YNFKEQ. CDR3 sequence reads: CASSLEEASGRVRSYNEQFF. Here the CDR3 DNA reads TGTGCCAGCAGCCTTGAGGAGGCTAGCGGGAGGGTCCGCTCCTACAATGAGCAGTTCTTC.

The CDR3 spells CASSYAGQGSYNEQFF. The CDR3 nucleotides are TGTGCCAGCAGTTACGCGGGACAGGGGTCCTACAATGAGCAGTTCTTC. The chain employs TRBV6-5 and TRBJ2-1; TRBD1 agrees at 10 bases. The germline CDR1 and CDR2 sequences are MNHEY and SVGAGI. This CDR3 has 16 amino acids. Trimming at V came to 2 bases and at J to 1 base, leaving 2 bases not matched to a gene.

This clonotype was seen more than once but under ten times. The chain couples TRBV4-1 to TRBJ2-7, with no clear D. The V end lost 0 bases, the J end lost 0 bases, and 6 bases lay between the germline ends. The CDR3 has 14 residues. The germline CDR1 and CDR2 sequences are MGHRA and YSYEKL. This chain's CDR3 is CASSQDQSSYEQYF. In nucleotides, the CDR3 is TGCGCCAGCAGCCAAGATCAGAGCTCCTACGAGCAGTACTTC.

This clonotype was seen a handful of times. The rearrangement uses TRBV29-1 and TRBJ2-3; the match to TRBD2 covers 9 bases. V gave up 4 bases and J gave up 1 base; unmatched junction bases: 9. The CDR3 loop spans 16 amino acids. Germline-derived CDR1 and CDR2 are SQVTM and ANQGSEA. CDR3 loop: CSVGLADPSGTDTQYF. CDR3 coding DNA: TGCAGCGTTGGACTAGCGGACCCATCGGGCACAGATACGCAGTATTTT.